This TCR beta chain comes out of a study of T-cell memory formation after mild COVID-19. The sample holds a few counts of this clonotype. From the 5' RACE reads, TCRdb called clonotypes with MiXCR, one entry per CDR3 protein. The sample carries 170,000 or so distinct CDR3 sequences, 20% to 25% recorded once. This CDR3 is 13 amino acids long. Trimming cost V 4 bases and J 6 bases, with 9 bases left between them. Per the germline V gene, CDR1 is SGHTA and CDR2 is FQGTGA. The V and J genes are TRBV7-3 and TRBJ2-2; D gene ambiguous. This clonotype was obtained from an adult woman who had mild COVID-19 (a few samples of this study predate the infection). Cell type and time point are not known. Material: PBMCs or a T cell subset sorted from them (not recorded which). Here the CDR3 reads CASSSQVAGELFF. The CDR3 nucleotides read TGTGCCAGCAGCTCCCAGGTGGCCGGGGAGCTGTTTTTT. The variable domain in full, completed from reference TRBV7-3 and TRBJ2-2, reads GAGVSQTPSNKVTEKGKYVELRCDPISGHTALYWYRQSLGQGPEFLIYFQGTGAADDSGLPNDRFFAVRPEGSVSTLKIQRTERGDSAVYLCASSSQVAGELFFGEGSRLTVL.